This T cell receptor beta chain is from a study of beta chain features in type 1 diabetes. The CDR3 has 14 amino acids. Germline V gives CDR1 SEHNR, CDR2 FQNEAQ (reference sequence). V gave up 1 base and J gave up 0 bases, with 7 bases separating them. There was one heparinised blood draw per donor, averaging about 116 mL. The whole isolated RNA underwent reverse transcription, so sequencing captured expressed TCRB transcripts. Profiling relied on immunoSEQ multiplex PCR, and the TCRdb table lists in-frame clones only, not all of them. The profile covers 900,000 or so clones, with roughly 15% appearing a single time and about 0.02% taken by the ten largest.

The V call is TRBV7-9, the J call TRBJ2-7; a possible D gene is TRBD2 (5 bases). Sequenced: naive CD4+ T cells from blood. This receptor was identified in a woman aged 18 to 35 in good health. The CDR3 region is CASSLGLASYEQYF. DNA of the CDR3: TGTGCCAGCAGCTTAGGGCTAGCCTCCTACGAGCAGTACTTC.